The next 30 T cell receptor beta chains were all read from a single sample in a study of blood T cell repertoires in COVID-19. The table came from immunoSEQ multiplex PCR; TCRdb's copy has only in-frame clones and leaves some out. The profile shows roughly 250,000 clones, around 90% of them singletons. Material for sequencing was PBMCs or T cells enriched from blood (not recorded which). These receptors all stem from a man in his fifties who had been exposed to COVID-19.

The rearrangement links TRBV2 to TRBJ1-1; 7 positions agree with TRBD1. Trimming at V came to 5 bases and at J to 2 bases, leaving 5 bases not matched to a gene. Looked up from germline, CDR1 is SNHLY and CDR2 is FYNNEI. This CDR3 has 14 residues. The CDR3: CASSTYRGNTEAFF. DNA for the CDR3: TGTGCCAGCAGTACCTACAGGGGCAACACTGAAGCTTTCTTT. Based on the CDR3 plus reference TRBV2 and TRBJ1-1, the full variable domain is EPEVTQTPSHQVTQMGQEVILRCVPISNHLYFYWYRQILGQKVEFLVSFYNNEISEKSEIFDDQFSVERPDGSNFTLKIRSTKLEDSAMYFCASSTYRGNTEAFFGQGTRLTVV.

This chain uses TRBV9 with TRBJ1-2; 7 bases map to TRBD1. The ends lost 0 bases at V and 6 bases at J; junction bases unmatched: 5. Germline values: CDR1 SGDLS, CDR2 YYNGEE. This CDR3 has 14 amino acids. CDR3 region: CASSVGNRGDGYTF. CDR3 DNA: TGTGCCAGCAGCGTAGGTAACAGGGGAGATGGCTACACCTTC.

This chain links TRBV2 with TRBJ1-5, with TRBD1 as a possible D gene (6 bases). CDR1 is SNHLY and CDR2 is FYNNEI in the germline V gene. The CDR3 is 13 residues long. Deletions cut 5 bases from V and 5 bases from J, with 10 bases between. The CDR3 is CASSPGADQPQHF. The CDR3 region has the DNA TGTGCCAGCAGTCCAGGGGCCGATCAGCCCCAGCATTTT.

This clone showed up just once. The chain combines TRBV7-8 with TRBJ2-1, with 7 bases that match TRBD2. CDR1 and CDR2 from the germline V gene are SGHVS and FQNEAQ. This CDR3 is built from 16 residues. V shed 3 bases, J shed 8 bases, and the junction held 13 bases outside the gene matches. Here the CDR3 DNA reads TGTGCCAGCAGCTTCTCTGAGTCCCGCCGGGGGGATGAGCAGTTCTTC. Its translation: CASSFSESRRGDEQFF.

This chain uses TRBV7-2 with TRBJ2-1, with 7 nucleotides matching TRBD2. CDR1 is SGHTA, CDR2 FQGNSA, per germline. The V gene end was trimmed by 3 bases and the J gene end by 4 bases; junction bases not matched to a gene: 6. The length of the CDR3 is 15 residues. The CDR3 reads CASSFQVGGYNEQFF. The CDR3 DNA is TGTGCCAGCAGCTTTCAGGTGGGGGGGTACAATGAGCAGTTCTTC.

The count of this clone is one. V gene TRBV9 combines with J gene TRBJ2-5; 15 bases match TRBD2. The junction had 3 bases not matched to a gene; V was cut back by 1 base and J by 5 bases. Germline lookup yields CDR1 SGDLS and CDR2 YYNGEE. The CDR3 is 16 amino acids. Here the CDR3 reads CASSVRTSGGAETQYF. For the CDR3, the DNA is TGTGCCAGCAGCGTAAGGACTAGCGGGGGGGCGGAGACCCAGTACTTC.

The chain carries TRBV3-1 (or the pseudogene TRBV3-2) and TRBJ2-1; 12 bases fit TRBD1. The length of the CDR3 is 15 residues. Germline lookup yields CDR1 LGHDT and CDR2 YNNKEL (reference sequence). Unmatched junction bases numbered 6, after V lost 4 bases and J lost 8 bases. As DNA, the CDR3 is TGTGCCAGCAGCCCCCATGGGACAGGGGGCTATGAGCAGTTCTTC. Translation gives CASSPHGTGGYEQFF.

The genes are TRBV29-1 and TRBJ1-5; 10 bases fit TRBD1. The V gene's germline CDR1 is SQVTM and CDR2 ANQGSEA. V lost 4 bases and J lost 7; bases outside the gene matches: 4. The CDR3 sequence is 13 residues long. This CDR3 is CSVASTGGQPQHF. CDR3 nucleotide sequence: TGCAGCGTTGCATCGACAGGGGGCCAGCCCCAGCATTTT.

This chain connects TRBV5-1 to TRBJ2-3; 13 nucleotides line up with TRBD2. Germline assignment: CDR1 SGHRS and CDR2 YFSETQ. The CDR3 extends over 17 amino acids. With 4 bases clipped from V and 0 bases from J, the junction kept 5 bases outside the gene matches. The chain's CDR3 is CASSALAGGPSTDTQYF. The CDR3 DNA follows: TGCGCCAGCAGCGCACTAGCGGGAGGGCCTAGCACAGATACGCAGTATTTT.

V gene TRBV28 combines with J gene TRBJ2-7; tentative D call: TRBD2 (6 bases). V lost 2 bases, J lost 8 bases, and 10 bases lay in between. The CDR3 runs to 12 residues. From germline, CDR1 is MDHEN and CDR2 SYDVKM. In DNA form, the CDR3 reads TGTGCCAGCAGTTTACTCCGCGGGAAGCAGTACTTC. Translated: CASSLLRGKQYF.

The rearrangement links TRBV28 to TRBJ2-5, with D unresolved. This CDR3 spans 12 amino acids. V was trimmed by 8 bases and J by 5 bases, leaving 12 bases between them. CDR1 is MDHEN, CDR2 SYDVKM, per germline. The CDR3: CASFRSRETQYF. CDR3 DNA sequence: TGTGCCAGCTTTAGAAGCAGGGAGACCCAGTACTTC.

This rearrangement joins TRBV11-2 to TRBJ1-3; TRBD1 matches 10 bases. The CDR3 runs 19 residues. Germline V gives CDR1 SGHAT, CDR2 FQNNGV. The ends lost 5 bases at V and 4 bases at J; junction bases unmatched: 17. The CDR3 protein is CASSQRKRTGGALGNTIYF. For the CDR3, the DNA is TGTGCCAGCAGCCAAAGGAAGCGGACAGGGGGGGCTTTGGGAAACACCATATATTTT.

The chain uses TRBV5-6 and TRBJ1-2; possible D gene TRBD1, 6 bases. Germline CDR1 reads SGHDT; CDR2 reads YYEEEE. V lost 4 bases to trimming and J lost 6 bases, with 19 bases between them. The CDR3 has 15 residues. The CDR3 nucleotides are TGTGCCAGCAGCCTGATTCGGACAGCGGGGGATGGCTACACCTTC. Encoded protein: CASSLIRTAGDGYTF.

The rearrangement links TRBV27 to TRBJ1-1, with no clear D. Trimming stripped 3 bases from V and 1 base from J, with 6 bases between. CDR3 size: 13 residues. The germline CDR1 and CDR2 sequences are MNHEY and SMNVEV (reference sequence). This CDR3 is CASSFLPNTEAFF. Here the CDR3 DNA reads TGTGCCAGCAGTTTTCTACCGAACACTGAAGCTTTCTTT.

The chain couples TRBV27 to TRBJ1-2; D not resolved. CDR3 length: 15 amino acids. V shed 8 bases and J shed 9 bases, with 25 bases lying between them. CDR1 MNHEY and CDR2 SMNVEV come from the germline V gene (reference sequence). CDR3 amino acids: CASRLSFPGSARYTF. The DNA for the CDR3 is TGTGCCAGCCGCCTATCATTCCCGGGGTCAGCCCGCTACACCTTC.

V gene TRBV5-1 combines with J gene TRBJ2-7, with 10 positions matching TRBD2. Germline CDR1 reads SGHRS; CDR2 reads YFSETQ. With 4 bases clipped from V and 3 bases from J, the junction kept 4 bases outside the gene matches. This CDR3 has 14 amino acids. The CDR3 loop is CASSPSSGSYEQYV. CDR3 DNA sequence: TGCGCCAGCAGCCCGTCTAGCGGGAGCTACGAGCAGTACGTC.

This chain links TRBV9 with TRBJ2-7; weak D call: TRBD2 (6 bases). The CDR3 is made up of 17 amino acids. V lost 0 bases, J lost 5 bases, and 21 bases lay in between. Germline V gives CDR1 SGDLS, CDR2 YYNGEE. This CDR3 is CASSVEGGAGLLNEQYF. In DNA, the CDR3 is TGTGCCAGCAGCGTAGAGGGAGGTGCGGGGCTCTTGAACGAGCAGTACTTC.

The chain is built from TRBV3-1 (or the pseudogene TRBV3-2) and TRBJ1-1; D is uncertain. The CDR3 has 14 residues. V lost 0 bases to trimming and J lost 10 bases, with 15 bases between them. In germline, CDR1 is LGHDT, CDR2 YNNKEL (reference sequence). The CDR3 sequence: CASSQELSPGPAFF. The CDR3 region has the DNA TGTGCCAGCAGCCAAGAATTATCCCCAGGCCCAGCTTTCTTT.

V gene TRBV2 combines with J gene TRBJ1-6, with 8 bases that match TRBD1. Trimming at V came to 5 bases and at J to 5 bases, leaving 5 bases not matched to a gene. This CDR3 comprises 15 residues. CDR1 is SNHLY and CDR2 is FYNNEI in the germline V gene. CDR3 nucleotides: TGTGCCAGCAGTACAGGGGGGATCCATAATTCACCCCTCCACTTT. This sequence encodes CASSTGGIHNSPLHF.

The chain uses TRBV2 and TRBJ2-3; 11 bases map to TRBD1. CDR1 SNHLY and CDR2 FYNNEI come from the germline V gene. Trimming removed 6 bases from V and 7 bases from J; junction bases left unmatched: 6. There are 14 residues in the CDR3. This chain's CDR3 is CASRTGTGGNTQYF. The CDR3 DNA reads as TGTGCCAGCAGGACCGGGACAGGGGGAAATACGCAGTATTTT. The variable domain in full, with the rest retrieved from reference TRBV2 and TRBJ2-3, is EPEVTQTPSHQVTQMGQEVILRCVPISNHLYFYWYRQILGQKVEFLVSFYNNEISEKSEIFDDQFSVERPDGSNFTLKIRSTKLEDSAMYFCASRTGTGGNTQYFGPGTRLTVL.

The rearrangement joins TRBV7-2 to TRBJ1-2; a possible D gene is TRBD1 (5 bases). There are 15 residues in the CDR3. The germline CDR1 and CDR2 sequences are SGHTA and FQGNSA. V was trimmed by 4 bases and J by 3 bases, leaving 15 bases between them. The CDR3 sequence: CASSSRVRLDYGYTF. In nucleotides, the CDR3 is TGTGCCAGCAGCTCCAGGGTCCGGCTAGACTATGGCTACACCTTC.

This chain connects TRBV5-4 to TRBJ1-2, with a weak D call TRBD1 (6 bases). V was cut by 1 base and J by 0 bases, with 10 bases left in between. The CDR3 has 15 amino acids. Germline V gene data show CDR1 as SGHNT and CDR2 as YYREEE (reference sequence). In DNA form, the CDR3 reads TGTGCCAGCAGCTTGTCAGGGGCCACTAACTATGGCTACACCTTC. This codes for CASSLSGATNYGYTF.

The chain couples TRBV25-1 to TRBJ1-4; D call uncertain. V lost 3 bases and J 0 bases, leaving 11 bases between the germline ends. This CDR3 contains 16 residues. CDR1 is MGHDK, CDR2 SYGVNS, per germline. The CDR3, as DNA: TGTGCCAGCAGTGATTTCGAGGAGGCAACTAATGAAAAACTGTTTTTT. Translation gives CASSDFEEATNEKLFF.

V usage is TRBV6-5 and J usage is TRBJ2-7; TRBD1 might be the D (6 bases). Germline V gene sequence: CDR1 MNHEY, CDR2 SVGAGI. The CDR3 spans 15 residues. V was shortened by 2 bases and J by 2 bases, with 13 bases between the two germline ends. CDR3 DNA: TGTGCCAGCAGTTACATCCAGGACAGAACCTACGAGCAGTACGTC. Its protein is CASSYIQDRTYEQYV.

The chain links TRBV6-6 to TRBJ2-5; D gene uncertain. The germline gives CDR1 MNHNY, CDR2 SVGAGI (reference sequence). V was trimmed by 2 bases and J by 4 bases, leaving 5 bases between them. The CDR3 runs 12 residues. The CDR3 is CASSYPRETQYF. As DNA, the CDR3 is TGTGCCAGCAGTTACCCGCGAGAGACCCAGTACTTC.

The chain joins TRBV14 to TRBJ2-3, with a possible D match to TRBD2 (6 bases). CDR3 size: 15 residues. Trimming took off 5 bases at V and 2 bases at J, with 14 bases between the two ends. Germline V lookup: CDR1 SGHDN, CDR2 FVKESK. This CDR3 is CASSDRRDHTDTQYF. CDR3 in DNA: TGTGCCAGCAGCGACCGGCGGGACCACACAGATACGCAGTATTTT.

The rearrangement joins TRBV19 to TRBJ2-1, with D perhaps TRBD2 (6 bases). Deletions cut 3 bases from V and 1 base from J, with 10 bases between. The CDR3 has 15 residues. Germline assignment: CDR1 LNHDA and CDR2 SQIVND (reference sequence). CDR3 residues: CASSIVAVSYNEQFF. CDR3 in DNA: TGTGCCAGTAGTATTGTAGCGGTGTCCTACAATGAGCAGTTCTTC. Together with reference TRBV19 and TRBJ2-1, the CDR3 gives the full variable domain: DGGITQSPKYLFRKEGQNVTLSCEQNLNHDAMYWYRQDPGQGLRLIYYSQIVNDFQKGDIAEGYSVSREKKESFPLTVTSAQKNPTAFYLCASSIVAVSYNEQFFGPGTRLTVL.

This chain joins TRBV19 and TRBJ1-5; D perhaps matches TRBD1 (6 bases). This CDR3 has 18 amino acids. V lost 2 bases and J 9 bases, leaving 26 bases between the germline ends. CDR1 LNHDA and CDR2 SQIVND come from the germline V gene (reference sequence). Here the CDR3 reads CASSIIGGREFAMGPQHF. The CDR3 region has the DNA TGTGCCAGTAGTATAATTGGGGGGCGGGAGTTTGCCATGGGGCCCCAGCATTTT.

V is TRBV27 and J is TRBJ1-1, with TRBD1 identical over 9 bases. This CDR3 has 14 amino acids. The germline CDR1 and CDR2 sequences are MNHEY and SMNVEV (reference sequence). Losses at the gene ends were 1 base for V and 3 bases for J; bases not matched to a gene: 0. The CDR3 region is CASSLWDRDTEAFF. CDR3 bases: TGTGCCAGCAGTTTATGGGACAGGGACACTGAAGCTTTCTTT.

The chain carries TRBV3-1 (or the pseudogene TRBV3-2) and TRBJ1-2, with 9 bases that match TRBD1. J was trimmed by 6 bases and V by 1 base; bases with no gene match: 3. The CDR3 is made up of 14 amino acids. CDR1 and CDR2 (germline): LGHDT, YNNKEL (reference sequence). DNA of the CDR3: TGTGCCAGCAGCCAAGGAGGGACAGGGAATGGCTACACCTTC. This gives the protein CASSQGGTGNGYTF.